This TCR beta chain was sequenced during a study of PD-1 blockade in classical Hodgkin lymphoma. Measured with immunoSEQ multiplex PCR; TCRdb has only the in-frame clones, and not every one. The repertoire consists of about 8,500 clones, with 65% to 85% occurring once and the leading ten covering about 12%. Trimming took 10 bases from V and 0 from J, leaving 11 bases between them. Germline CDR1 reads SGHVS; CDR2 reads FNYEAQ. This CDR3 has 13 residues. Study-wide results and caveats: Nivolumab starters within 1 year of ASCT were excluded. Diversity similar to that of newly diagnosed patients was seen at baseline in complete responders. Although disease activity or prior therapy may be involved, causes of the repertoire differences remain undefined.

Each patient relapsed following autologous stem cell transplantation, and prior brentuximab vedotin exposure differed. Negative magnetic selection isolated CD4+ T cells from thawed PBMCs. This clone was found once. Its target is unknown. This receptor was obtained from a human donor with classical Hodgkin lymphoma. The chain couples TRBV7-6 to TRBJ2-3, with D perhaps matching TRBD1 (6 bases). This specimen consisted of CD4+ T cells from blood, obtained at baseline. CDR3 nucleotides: TGTGCCACACGACAGGTTAGCACAGATACGCAGTATTTT. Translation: CATRQVSTDTQYF.